These T cell receptor beta chains were read from a single sample in a study of T cells in Graves' hyperthyroidism and ophthalmopathy. Using its own MiXCR run on the multiplex PCR reads, TCRdb lists one record per CDR3 protein. The top ten clones hold 6.5% to 10% of a sample with about 290,000 distinct CDR3 sequences, about an eighth of them seen once. Input material: blood. These receptors were obtained from a woman aged 35 to 49 with Graves' hyperthyroidism. CDR3s include the opening cysteine and the closing phenylalanine or tryptophan. A D gene is named only where the DNA matches it firmly. The listing skips clone size in some rows; elsewhere it reads once, few, many or a size class.

TGTGCCTGGAGTTCGGGGAACACAGATACGCAGTATTTT,CAWSSGNTDTQYF,TRBV30,NA,many,TRBJ2-3
TGTGCCAGCAGCACGGGAGGGGAGGATCGTGGCTACACCTTC,CASSTGGEDRGYTF,TRBV2,NA,many,TRBJ1-2
TGTGCCAGCAGCCAAGATATGGCGGGAGAGGTAGATACGCAGTATTTT,CASSQDMAGEVDTQYF,TRBV4-2,TRBD2,NA,TRBJ2-3
TGTGCCAGCAGCGTAGGGGCTAGCGGGAGGCAGTACAATGAGCAGTTCTTC,CASSVGASGRQYNEQFF,TRBV9,TRBD2,many,TRBJ2-1
TGTGCCAGCAGTGAAATGGGTGGGAACACTGAAGCTTTCTTT,CASSEMGGNTEAFF,TRBV6-1,NA,many,TRBJ1-1
TGTGCCAGCAAAGGGGCACTAAGCACAGATACGCAGTATTTT,CASKGALSTDTQYF,TRBV25-1,NA,few,TRBJ2-3
TGTGCCAGCAGCTTAAGGGGCAGGGGATTGACAGATACGCAGTATTTT,CASSLRGRGLTDTQYF,TRBV7-3,NA,many,TRBJ2-3
TGTGCCAGCACGGAACCTCGGGCCAGGCCCTTGAACACTGAAGCTTTCTTT,CASTEPRARPLNTEAFF,TRBV27,NA,many,TRBJ1-1
TGTGCCAGCAGCTCTTATCGGACGGATAACTATGGCTACACCTTC,CASSSYRTDNYGYTF,TRBV5-8,NA,few,TRBJ1-2
TGTGCCAGCTCACCAGCGCCCGGCTCCCGTGAAGCTTTCTTT,CASSPAPGSREAFF,TRBV18,NA,many,TRBJ1-1
TGTGCCTGGAGTTCTGGAGACAGGTCCTACGAGCAGTACTTC,CAWSSGDRSYEQYF,TRBV30,NA,few,TRBJ2-7
TGTGCCAGCAGGCCACCGGGTAGCACAGATACGCAGTATTTT,CASRPPGSTDTQYF,TRBV4-2,NA,NA,TRBJ2-3
TGTGCCAGCAGCTTAGGACAGGGTCAGGGCTACACCTTC,CASSLGQGQGYTF,TRBV13,NA,few,TRBJ1-2
TGTGCCAGCAGCCCTTGGGATGCTTCAAACTATGGCTACACCTTC,CASSPWDASNYGYTF,TRBV12-3/TRBV12-4,NA,many,TRBJ1-2
TGTGCCAGCAGTACCTACAGGGACGGGAACACTGAAGCTTTCTTT,CASSTYRDGNTEAFF,TRBV27,NA,many,TRBJ1-1
TGTGCCAGCAGTTCAGTCCTGAGCTCCTACGAGCAGTACTTC,CASSSVLSSYEQYF,TRBV12-3/TRBV12-4,NA,many,TRBJ2-7
TGCAGTGCTAGAGAGTTTCGGCTAGCGGAAGAGACCCAGTACTTC,CSAREFRLAEETQYF,TRBV20-1,TRBD2,NA,TRBJ2-5
TGTGCCAGCAGCTTAGTAAGCAGGGCGAATCAGCCCCAGCATTTT,CASSLVSRANQPQHF,TRBV7-2,NA,many,TRBJ1-5
TGTGCCAGCAGTCCGCGCGGGCAGTCCAATCAGCCCCAGCATTTT,CASSPRGQSNQPQHF,TRBV12-3/TRBV12-4,NA,many,TRBJ1-5
TGTGCCAGCAGCCCCCCTGGGCTAGCGGGAGGAGAGCAGTACTTC,CASSPPGLAGGEQYF,TRBV28,TRBD2,many,TRBJ2-7
TGTGCCACCAGTGAGGTTGCCGGGAGGCGGGCCGGGGAGCTGTTTTTT,CATSEVAGRRAGELFF,TRBV24-1,TRBD2,NA,TRBJ2-2
TGCGCCAGCAGCCAATCAGGGGGCTTGAGCTCCTATAATTCACCCCTCCACTTT,CASSQSGGLSSYNSPLHF,TRBV4-1,TRBD1,few,TRBJ1-6
TGTGCCAGCAAGGAGGGGGCTACCATCCTACGCGAGCAGTACTTC,CASKEGATILREQYF,TRBV6-1,NA,many,TRBJ2-7